The TCR beta chain under discussion was sequenced for a study of T cells in localized non-small cell lung cancer. General observations from the study: Across samples, adjacent lung featured a median 57 of the top 100 tumor clones.

Germline V gene lookup returns CDR1 SGHTA and CDR2 FQGTGA. J lost 6 bases, V lost 5 bases, and 12 bases had no gene match. The CDR3 sequence is 16 residues long. Profiled with immunoSEQ multiplex PCR; TCRdb holds only in-frame clones, not every one. The sample holds about 79,000 clones; 80% to 90% are singletons and the top ten take roughly 12%. In regard to this clone: What it binds is unknown.

This material consisted of peripheral blood, taken before any cancer treatment. The sequence came from a female donor aged 60 or older with stage I lung adenocarcinoma. The V and J genes are TRBV7-3 and TRBJ2-2, with 7 positions matching TRBD2. The CDR3: CASSPGARGRAGELFF. DNA for the CDR3: TGTGCCAGCAGCCCCGGGGCGCGGGGGAGGGCCGGGGAGCTGTTTTTT.